The 5 T cell receptor beta chains given below trace back to one sample, sequenced in a study of shared clonotypes between healthy human individuals. Measured with immunoSEQ multiplex PCR; TCRdb has only the in-frame clones, and not every one. Of approximately 530,000 clones detected, 95% to 97% appear once; the ten largest clones hold approximately 0.062%. Input material: naive CD4+ T cells sorted from blood. The subset: CD45RA+ positively selected. The receptors were gathered from a woman in her twenties or thirties in good health.

V is TRBV5-5 and J is TRBJ2-7; D is unclear. The V end was cut by 4 bases, the J end by 9 bases, with 17 bases between. CDR1 and CDR2 (germline): SGHKS, YYEKEE (reference sequence). This CDR3 region has 13 residues. This CDR3 is CASSTRAPRGQYF. In DNA, the CDR3 is TGTGCCAGCAGCACCCGGGCCCCGCGCGGGCAGTACTTC. Supplemented by reference TRBV5-5 and TRBJ2-7, the full variable domain reads DAGVTQSPTHLIKTRGQQVTLRCSPISGHKSVSWYQQVLGQGPQFIFQYYEKEERGRGNFPDRFSARQFPNYSSELNVNALLLGDSALYLCASSTRAPRGQYFGPGTRLTVT.

V is TRBV10-1 and J is TRBJ2-7, with D unclear. Germline CDR1 is WNHNN and CDR2 is SYGVQD (reference sequence). V was clipped by 6 bases and J by 2 bases, with 11 bases between them. The length of the CDR3 is 13 residues. The CDR3 here is CASSQEAPYEQYF. As DNA, the CDR3 is TGCGCCAGCAGCCAAGAGGCCCCCTACGAGCAGTACTTC.

V and J are TRBV2 and TRBJ2-7; 9 bases map to TRBD2. The CDR3 consists of 13 residues. Trimming at V came to 6 bases and at J to 5 bases, leaving 5 bases not matched to a gene. CDR1 is SNHLY and CDR2 is FYNNEI in the germline V gene. In nucleotides, the CDR3 is TGTGCCAGCAGGATAATAGCGGGAGACGAGCAGTACTTC. Translated: CASRIIAGDEQYF.

About this clone itself: At the DNA level, this CDR3 is encoded by other sequences in the same sample as well. V gene TRBV18 combines with J gene TRBJ1-5; D is undetermined. This CDR3 has 12 residues. Trimming shortened V by 5 bases and J by 4 bases, and 6 bases separated the two germline ends. In germline, CDR1 is KGHSH, CDR2 LQKENI. The CDR3 is CASSAGNQPQHF. The CDR3 DNA reads TGTGCCAGCTCAGCCGGGAATCAGCCCCAGCATTTT.

The chain carries TRBV28 and TRBJ1-2; no firm D call. Deletions cut 3 bases from V and 2 bases from J, with 10 bases between. Germline V CDR1 and CDR2: MDHEN, SYDVKM. CDR3 length equals 14 residues. CDR3 in amino acids: CASSFKGPNYGYTF. Here the CDR3 DNA reads TGTGCCAGCAGTTTTAAAGGGCCGAACTATGGCTACACCTTC.